This T cell receptor beta chain was observed in a study of immune cell composition in non-small cell lung cancer. The germline V gene has CDR1 SGHRS and CDR2 YFSETQ. With 0 bases removed from V and 2 bases from J, the gap between germline ends came to 8 bases. This CDR3 region has 14 residues. Normal lung was taken at the farthest possible site, at least 3 cm from tumour. Assay used: immunoSEQ multiplex PCR; TCRdb lists only in-frame clones, some missing. The data contain several thousand clones, approximately 61% of them seen just once; the ten biggest clones take up about 23%. The sequence was collected from a human donor with non-small cell lung cancer. Sequencing was performed on non-adjacent lung tissue. V and J are TRBV5-1 and TRBJ2-5; weak D call: TRBD2 (6 bases). CDR3 residues: CASSLVGTQETQYF. Written as DNA, the CDR3 is TGCGCCAGCAGCTTGGTCGGGACTCAAGAGACCCAGTACTTC.